This TCR beta chain was retrieved from a study of breast tumors, draining lymph nodes, adjacent tissues. V lost 8 bases to trimming and J lost 5 bases; unmatched junction nucleotides: 11. The CDR3 has 14 residues. Per germline, CDR1 SGHDT and CDR2 YYEEEE. In TCRdb, the multiplex PCR reads were re-called with MiXCR into one record per CDR3 protein. The data contain fewer than 200,000 distinct CDR3 sequences, roughly 30% of them singletons. Samples came from axillary lymph nodes draining the breast cancer. This TCR derives from a female donor with breast cancer. Some clones in this sample may be carry-over from other donors' samples. Sequenced input: axillary lymph node tissue. The V gene is TRBV5-6, the J gene TRBJ1-1, with TRBD1 matching 8 bases. The CDR3 region is CASDEGQALTEAFF. The CDR3 DNA sequence: TGTGCCAGTGATGAGGGACAGGCGTTAACTGAAGCTTTCTTT.